The text below deals with one TCR beta chain. Its antigen is unidentified. The data were taken from a study of persistence of HIV-infected CD4 T cells. The libraries were made with immunoSEQ version 4 in survey mode. Repertoires were generated with immunoSEQ multiplex PCR, while TCRdb's copy carries only in-frame clones and drops some. The sample holds some 13,000 clones, about three fifths seen once. The stimulus was an HIV-1 Gag 15-mer peptide pool, 0.95 to 1 ug/peptide/mL. Sorting of responding CD4+ T cells relied on upregulated CD40 ligand together with CD69. The TCR was taken from an adult man with HIV who was CMV-seropositive. The input for sequencing was CD4+ T cells sorted from PBMCs after 18-hour stimulation, taken from a patient who received antiretroviral therapy.

CDR3 nucleotide sequence: TGTGCCAGCTCGGGGGCCTCGAACTCCTACGAGCAGTACTTC. Amino acids: CASSGASNSYEQYF. V usage is TRBV7-2 and J usage is TRBJ2-7, with D tentatively TRBD1 or TRBD2 (6 bases each). The CDR3 consists of 14 residues. The ends were cut back, 8 bases at V and 0 bases at J, with 14 bases in the middle. Germline CDR1 and CDR2: SGHTA and FQGNSA.